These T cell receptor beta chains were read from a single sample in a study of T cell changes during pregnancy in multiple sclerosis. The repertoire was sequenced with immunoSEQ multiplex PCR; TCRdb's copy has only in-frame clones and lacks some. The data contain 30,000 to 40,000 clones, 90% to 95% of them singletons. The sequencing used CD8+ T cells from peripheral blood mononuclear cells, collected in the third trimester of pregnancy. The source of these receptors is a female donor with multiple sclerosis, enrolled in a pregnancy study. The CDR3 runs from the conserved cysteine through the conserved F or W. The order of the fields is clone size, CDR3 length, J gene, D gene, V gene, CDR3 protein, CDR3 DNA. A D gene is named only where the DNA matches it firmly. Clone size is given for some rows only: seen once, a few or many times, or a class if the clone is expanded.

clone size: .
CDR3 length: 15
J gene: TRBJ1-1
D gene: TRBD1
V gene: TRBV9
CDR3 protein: CASSVGTGHGAEAFF
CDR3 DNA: TGTGCCAGCAGCGTCGGGACAGGTCACGGGGCTGAAGCTTTCTTT

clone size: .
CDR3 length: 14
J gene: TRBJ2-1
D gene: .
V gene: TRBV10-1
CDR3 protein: CARRPGQHYNEQFF
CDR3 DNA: TGCGCCAGGAGACCGGGACAACACTACAATGAGCAGTTCTTC

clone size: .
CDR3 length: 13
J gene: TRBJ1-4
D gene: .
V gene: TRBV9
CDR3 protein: CASSRSSGEKLFF
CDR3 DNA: TGTGCCAGCAGCCGGAGCAGTGGAGAAAAACTGTTTTTT

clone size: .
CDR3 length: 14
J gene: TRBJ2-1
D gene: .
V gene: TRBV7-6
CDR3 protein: CASSRGPPLDEQFF
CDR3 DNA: TGTGCCAGCAGCAGAGGGCCCCCATTAGATGAGCAGTTCTTC

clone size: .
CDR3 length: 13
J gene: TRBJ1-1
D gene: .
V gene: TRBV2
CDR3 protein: CASSTGSNTEAFF
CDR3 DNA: TGTGCCAGCAGTACAGGGTCGAACACTGAAGCTTTCTTT

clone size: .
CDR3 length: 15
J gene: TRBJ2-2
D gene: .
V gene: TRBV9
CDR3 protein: CASSNRGYHTGELFF
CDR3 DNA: TGTGCCAGCAGCAATCGGGGGTACCACACCGGGGAGCTGTTTTTT

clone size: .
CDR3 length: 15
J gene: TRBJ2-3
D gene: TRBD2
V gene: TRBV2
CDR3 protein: CARPGGTTSTDTQYF
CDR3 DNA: TGTGCCAGGCCGGGAGGGACTACTAGCACAGATACGCAGTATTTT

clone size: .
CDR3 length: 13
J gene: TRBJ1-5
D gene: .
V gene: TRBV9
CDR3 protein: CASSVADSSPQHF
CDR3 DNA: TGTGCCAGCAGCGTCGCCGACTCTTCGCCCCAGCATTTT

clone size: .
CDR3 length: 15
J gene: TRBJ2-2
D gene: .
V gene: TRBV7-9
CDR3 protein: CASSLRTAWTGELFF
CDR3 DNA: TGTGCCAGCAGCTTAAGGACAGCATGGACCGGGGAGCTGTTTTTT

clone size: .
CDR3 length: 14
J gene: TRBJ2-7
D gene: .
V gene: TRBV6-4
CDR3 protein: CASIGRRYSYEQYF
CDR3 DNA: TGTGCCAGCATCGGCAGGCGATACTCCTACGAGCAGTACTTC

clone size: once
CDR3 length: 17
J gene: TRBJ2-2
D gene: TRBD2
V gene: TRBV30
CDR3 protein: CAWSVDWAGGPLGELFF
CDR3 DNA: TGTGCCTGGAGTGTAGATTGGGCGGGGGGGCCCCTCGGGGAGCTGTTTTTT

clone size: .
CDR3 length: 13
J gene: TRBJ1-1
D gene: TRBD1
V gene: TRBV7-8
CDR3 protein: CASSLGQFTEAFF
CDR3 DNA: TGTGCCAGCAGCCTGGGACAGTTCACTGAAGCTTTCTTT

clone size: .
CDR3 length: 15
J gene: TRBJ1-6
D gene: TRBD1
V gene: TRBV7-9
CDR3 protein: CASSPSTGLDSPLHF
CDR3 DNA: TGTGCCAGCAGCCCCTCGACAGGGTTGGATTCACCCCTCCACTTT

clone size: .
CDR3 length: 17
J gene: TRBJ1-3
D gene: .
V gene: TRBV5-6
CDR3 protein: CASSLVGHAYSGNTIYF
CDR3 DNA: TGTGCCAGCAGCTTGGTTGGACACGCATACTCTGGAAACACCATATATTTT

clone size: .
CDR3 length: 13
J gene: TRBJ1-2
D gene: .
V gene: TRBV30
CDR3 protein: CAWTLGGISGYTF
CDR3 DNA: TGTGCCTGGACCCTGGGGGGTATCTCCGGCTACACCTTC

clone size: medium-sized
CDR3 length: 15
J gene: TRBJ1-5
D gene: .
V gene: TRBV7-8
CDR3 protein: CASSLDSYSNQPQHF
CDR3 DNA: TGTGCCAGCAGCCTTGACAGTTATAGCAATCAGCCCCAGCATTTT

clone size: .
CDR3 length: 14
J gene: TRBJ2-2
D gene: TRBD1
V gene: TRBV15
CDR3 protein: CATIRTGNTGELFF
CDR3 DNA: TGTGCCACCATTAGGACAGGGAACACCGGGGAGCTGTTTTTT

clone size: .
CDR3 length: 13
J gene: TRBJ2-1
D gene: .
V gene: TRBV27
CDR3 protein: CASSSSFYNEQFF
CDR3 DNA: TGTGCCAGCAGTTCTAGCTTTTACAATGAGCAGTTCTTC

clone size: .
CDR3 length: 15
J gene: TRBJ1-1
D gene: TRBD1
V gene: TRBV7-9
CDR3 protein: CASNGDRSTGTEAFF
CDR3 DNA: TGTGCCAGCAATGGGGACAGGTCAACGGGCACTGAAGCTTTCTTT

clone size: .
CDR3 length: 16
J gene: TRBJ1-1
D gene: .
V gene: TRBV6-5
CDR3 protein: CASSYWELGGNTEAFF
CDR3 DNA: TGTGCCAGCAGTTACTGGGAGCTTGGTGGGAACACTGAAGCTTTCTTT

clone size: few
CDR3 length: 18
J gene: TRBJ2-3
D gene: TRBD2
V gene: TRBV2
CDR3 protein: CASTLDIGLDLLGDTQYF
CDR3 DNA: TGTGCCAGCACACTAGATATAGGACTAGACCTACTCGGGGATACGCAGTATTTT

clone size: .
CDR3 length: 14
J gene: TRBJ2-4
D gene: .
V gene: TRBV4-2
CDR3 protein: CASSQGGQSNIQYF
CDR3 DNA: TGTGCCAGCAGCCAAGGGGGGCAATCAAACATTCAGTACTTC

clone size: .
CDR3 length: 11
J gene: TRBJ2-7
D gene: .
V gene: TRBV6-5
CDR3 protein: CASSQYSEQYF
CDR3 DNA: TGTGCCAGCAGCCAGTACAGCGAGCAGTACTTC

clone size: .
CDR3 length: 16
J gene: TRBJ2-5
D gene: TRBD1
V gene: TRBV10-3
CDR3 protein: CAISDSGTGGLETQYF
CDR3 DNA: TGTGCCATCAGTGATTCCGGGACAGGGGGCTTAGAGACCCAGTACTTC

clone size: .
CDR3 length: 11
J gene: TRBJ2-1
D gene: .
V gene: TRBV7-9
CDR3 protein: CASSPAGEQFF
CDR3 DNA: TGTGCCAGCAGCCCCGCCGGTGAGCAGTTCTTC

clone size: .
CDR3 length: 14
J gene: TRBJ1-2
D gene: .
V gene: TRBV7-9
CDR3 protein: CASSSPSKRYGYTF
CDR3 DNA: TGTGCCAGCAGCTCCCCCTCGAAGCGGTATGGCTACACCTTC

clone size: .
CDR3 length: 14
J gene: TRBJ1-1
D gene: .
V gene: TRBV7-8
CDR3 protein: CASSSGPLNTEAFF
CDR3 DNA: TGTGCCAGCAGCTCAGGCCCTCTGAACACTGAAGCTTTCTTT

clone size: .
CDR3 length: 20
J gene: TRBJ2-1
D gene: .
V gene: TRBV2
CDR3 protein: CASSEAGKAMRVWPINEQFF
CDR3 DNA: TGTGCCAGCAGTGAAGCGGGTAAGGCTATGAGGGTTTGGCCTATCAATGAGCAGTTCTTC

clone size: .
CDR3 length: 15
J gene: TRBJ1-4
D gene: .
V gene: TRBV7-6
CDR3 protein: CASSLVPGSNEKLFF
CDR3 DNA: TGTGCCAGCAGCTTAGTCCCAGGGTCTAATGAAAAACTGTTTTTT

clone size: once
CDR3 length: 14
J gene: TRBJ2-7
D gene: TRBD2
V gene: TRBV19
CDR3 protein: CATKEASGPYEQYF
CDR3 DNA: TGTGCCACCAAAGAAGCTAGCGGACCCTACGAGCAGTACTTC

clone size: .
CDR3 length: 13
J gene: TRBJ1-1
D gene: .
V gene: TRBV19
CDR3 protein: CASSIGGNTEAFF
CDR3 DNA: TGTGCCAGTAGTATCGGGGGAAACACTGAAGCTTTCTTT

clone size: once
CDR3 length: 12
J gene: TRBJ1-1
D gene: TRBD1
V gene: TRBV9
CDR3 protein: CASSHGQGEAFF
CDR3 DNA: TGTGCCAGCAGCCATGGACAGGGTGAAGCTTTCTTT

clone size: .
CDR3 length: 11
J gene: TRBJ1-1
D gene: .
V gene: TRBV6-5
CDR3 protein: CASSFGSEAFF
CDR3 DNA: TGTGCCAGCAGTTTCGGGTCTGAAGCTTTCTTT

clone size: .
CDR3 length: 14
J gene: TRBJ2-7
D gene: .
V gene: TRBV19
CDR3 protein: CASSFRGSGYEQYF
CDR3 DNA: TGTGCCAGTAGTTTTCGGGGTTCTGGCTACGAGCAGTACTTC

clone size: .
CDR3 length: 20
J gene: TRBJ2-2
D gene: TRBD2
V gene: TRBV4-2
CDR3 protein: CASSPPTSGGVFANTGELFF
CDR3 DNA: TGTGCCAGCAGCCCCCCGACTAGCGGGGGGGTTTTCGCGAACACCGGGGAGCTGTTTTTT

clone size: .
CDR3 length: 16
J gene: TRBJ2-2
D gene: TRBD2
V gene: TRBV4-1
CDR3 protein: CASSYPGGSGTGELFF
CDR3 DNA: TGCGCCAGCAGCTATCCGGGGGGGTCGGGCACCGGGGAGCTGTTTTTT

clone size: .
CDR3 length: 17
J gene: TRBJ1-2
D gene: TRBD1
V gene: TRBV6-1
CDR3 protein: CASSEGAWANRGYGYTF
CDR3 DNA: TGTGCCAGCAGTGAAGGGGCCTGGGCTAACAGGGGCTATGGCTACACCTTC

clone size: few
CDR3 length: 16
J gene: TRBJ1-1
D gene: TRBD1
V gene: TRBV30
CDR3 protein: CAWSRSRDRLNTEAFF
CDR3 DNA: TGTGCCTGGAGTCGTTCCCGGGACAGGTTGAACACTGAAGCTTTCTTT

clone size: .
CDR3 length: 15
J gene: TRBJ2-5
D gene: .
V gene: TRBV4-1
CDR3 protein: CASSQVPGDQETQYF
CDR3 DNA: TGCGCCAGCAGCCAAGTTCCGGGGGACCAAGAGACCCAGTACTTC

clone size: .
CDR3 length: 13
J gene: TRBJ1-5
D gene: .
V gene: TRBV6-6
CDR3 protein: CASQDIIHQPQHF
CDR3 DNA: TGTGCCAGCCAAGACATCATCCATCAGCCCCAGCATTTT

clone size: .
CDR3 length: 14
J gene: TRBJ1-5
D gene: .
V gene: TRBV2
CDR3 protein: CASSGGYSNQPQHF
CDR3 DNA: TGTGCCAGCAGTGGAGGCTATAGCAATCAGCCCCAGCATTTT

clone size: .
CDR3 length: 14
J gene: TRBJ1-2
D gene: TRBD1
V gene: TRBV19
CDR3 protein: CASGTGRTSYGYTF
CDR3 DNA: TGTGCCAGTGGGACAGGACGGACTTCTTATGGCTACACCTTC

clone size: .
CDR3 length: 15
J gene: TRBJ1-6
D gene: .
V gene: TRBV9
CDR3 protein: CASSSPGGPNSPLHF
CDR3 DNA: TGTGCCAGCAGCTCCCCGGGGGGCCCTAATTCACCCCTCCACTTT

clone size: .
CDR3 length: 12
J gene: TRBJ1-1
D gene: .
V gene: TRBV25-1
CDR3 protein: CASSLGDTEAFF
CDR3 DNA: TGTGCCAGCAGCCTAGGGGACACTGAAGCTTTCTTT

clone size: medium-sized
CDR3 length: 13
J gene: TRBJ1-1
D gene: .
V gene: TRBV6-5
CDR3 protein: CASSPGGGTEAFF
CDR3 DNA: TGTGCCAGCAGCCCGGGGGGAGGAACTGAAGCTTTCTTT

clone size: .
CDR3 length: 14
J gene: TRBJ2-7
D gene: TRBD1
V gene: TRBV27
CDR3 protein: CASSLYRGHHEQYF
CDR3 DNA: TGTGCCAGCAGTTTATACAGGGGTCACCACGAGCAGTACTTC

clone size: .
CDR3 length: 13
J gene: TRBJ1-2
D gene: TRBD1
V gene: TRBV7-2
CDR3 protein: CASSLQGAYGYTF
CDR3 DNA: TGTGCCAGCAGCTTGCAGGGGGCCTATGGCTACACCTTC

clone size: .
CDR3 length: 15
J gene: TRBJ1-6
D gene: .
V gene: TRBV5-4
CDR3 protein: CASSFGQVGSSPLHF
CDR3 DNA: TGTGCCAGCAGCTTCGGGCAGGTCGGGAGTTCACCCCTCCACTTT

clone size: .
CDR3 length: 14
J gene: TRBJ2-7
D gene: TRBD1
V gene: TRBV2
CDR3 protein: CASSDRGLSYEQYF
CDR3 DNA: TGTGCCAGCTCGGACAGGGGCCTCTCCTACGAGCAGTACTTC

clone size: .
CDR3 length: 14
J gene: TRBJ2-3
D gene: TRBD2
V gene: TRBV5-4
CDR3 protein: CASSFGGAGDTQYF
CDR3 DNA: TGTGCCAGCAGCTTCGGGGGGGCAGGGGATACGCAGTATTTT

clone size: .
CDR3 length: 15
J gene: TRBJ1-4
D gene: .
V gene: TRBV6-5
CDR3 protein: CASSYVGGLNEKLFF
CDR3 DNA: TGTGCCAGCAGTTACGTTGGGGGCTTAAATGAAAAACTGTTTTTT